This T cell receptor beta chain was found in a study of blood T cell repertoires in COVID-19. Only in-frame clones appear in the TCRdb table, and some are missing; sequencing was by immunoSEQ multiplex PCR. The sample comprises 150,000 to 200,000 clones, roughly 93% of which are singletons, and 4.6% rests with the top ten. Trimming at V came to 3 bases and at J to 5 bases, leaving 21 bases not matched to a gene. Germline-derived CDR1 and CDR2 are KGHSH and LQKENI. This CDR3 has 21 residues. This receptor was taken from a woman aged 45-65 years with acute or convalescent COVID-19. The chain couples TRBV18 to TRBJ2-1; 11 nucleotides match TRBD2. The sample was peripheral blood. CDR3 DNA sequence: TGTGCCAGCTCACCCGACTTCGGCCAGCTCTCGACTAGCGGGGCCAACAATGAGCAGTTCTTC. This sequence encodes CASSPDFGQLSTSGANNEQFF.